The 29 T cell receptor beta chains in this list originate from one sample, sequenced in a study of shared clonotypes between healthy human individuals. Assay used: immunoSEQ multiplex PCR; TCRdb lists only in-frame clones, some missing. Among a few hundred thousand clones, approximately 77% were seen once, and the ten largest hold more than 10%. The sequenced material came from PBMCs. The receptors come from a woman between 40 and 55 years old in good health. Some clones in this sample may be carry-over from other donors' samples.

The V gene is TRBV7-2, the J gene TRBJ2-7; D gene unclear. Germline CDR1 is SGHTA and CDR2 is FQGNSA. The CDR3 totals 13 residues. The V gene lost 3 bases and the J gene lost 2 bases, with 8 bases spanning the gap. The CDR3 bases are TGTGCCAGCAGCTTCCCCGGACCCTACGAGCAGTACTTC. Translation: CASSFPGPYEQYF.

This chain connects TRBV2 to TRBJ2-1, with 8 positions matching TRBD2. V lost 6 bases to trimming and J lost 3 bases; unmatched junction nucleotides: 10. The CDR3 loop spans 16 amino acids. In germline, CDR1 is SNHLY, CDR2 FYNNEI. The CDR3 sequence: CASRDIAGKGYNEQFF. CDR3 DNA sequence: TGTGCCAGCAGAGATATAGCGGGAAAGGGCTACAATGAGCAGTTCTTC.

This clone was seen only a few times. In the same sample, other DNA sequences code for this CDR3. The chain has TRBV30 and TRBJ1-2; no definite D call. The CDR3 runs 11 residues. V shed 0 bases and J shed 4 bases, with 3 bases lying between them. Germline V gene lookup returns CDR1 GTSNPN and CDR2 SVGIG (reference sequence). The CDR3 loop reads CAWSVSYGYTF. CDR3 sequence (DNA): TGTGCCTGGAGTGTTAGCTATGGCTACACCTTC. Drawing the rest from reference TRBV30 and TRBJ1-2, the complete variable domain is SQTIHQWPATLVQPVGSPLSLECTVEGTSNPNLYWYRQAAGRGLQLLFYSVGIGQISSEVPQNLSASRPQDRQFILSSKKLLLSDSGFYLCAWSVSYGYTFGSGTRLTVV.

CDR3 sequence reads: CACKQGEGETQYF. In DNA, the CDR3 is TGTGCCTGCAAACAGGGGGAAGGGGAGACCCAGTACTTC. The rearrangement links TRBV2 to TRBJ2-5; 8 nucleotides align to TRBD1. V was clipped by 11 bases and J by 5 bases; unmatched bases: 10. The CDR3 runs to 13 residues. CDR1 and CDR2 (germline): SNHLY, FYNNEI.

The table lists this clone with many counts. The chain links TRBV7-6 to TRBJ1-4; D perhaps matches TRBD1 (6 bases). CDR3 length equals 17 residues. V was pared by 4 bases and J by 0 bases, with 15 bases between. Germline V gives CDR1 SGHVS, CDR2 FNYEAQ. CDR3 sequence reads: CASSSTWGPATNEKLFF. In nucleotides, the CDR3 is TGTGCCAGCAGCTCAACCTGGGGGCCTGCAACTAATGAAAAACTGTTTTTT.

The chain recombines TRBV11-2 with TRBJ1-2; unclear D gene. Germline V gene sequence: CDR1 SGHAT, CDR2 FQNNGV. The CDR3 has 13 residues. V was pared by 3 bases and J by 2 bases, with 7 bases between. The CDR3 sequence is CASSFAENYGYTF. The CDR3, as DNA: TGTGCCAGCAGCTTCGCAGAGAACTATGGCTACACCTTC.

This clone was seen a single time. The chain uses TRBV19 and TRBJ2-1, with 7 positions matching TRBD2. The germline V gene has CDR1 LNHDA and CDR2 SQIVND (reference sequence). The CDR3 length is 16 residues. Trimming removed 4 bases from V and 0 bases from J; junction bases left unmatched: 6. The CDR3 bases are TGTGCCAGTAGTACGGCTAGCGGACTCTCCTACAATGAGCAGTTCTTC. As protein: CASSTASGLSYNEQFF.

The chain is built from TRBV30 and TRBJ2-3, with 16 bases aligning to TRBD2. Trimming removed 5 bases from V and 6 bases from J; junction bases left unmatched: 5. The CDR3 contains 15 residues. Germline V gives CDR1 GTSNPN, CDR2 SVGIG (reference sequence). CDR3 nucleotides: TGTGCCTGGGGGACTAGCGGGAGGGCCTGGGATACGCAGTATTTT. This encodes CAWGTSGRAWDTQYF. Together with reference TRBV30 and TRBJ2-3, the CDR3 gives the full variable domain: SQTIHQWPATLVQPVGSPLSLECTVEGTSNPNLYWYRQAAGRGLQLLFYSVGIGQISSEVPQNLSASRPQDRQFILSSKKLLLSDSGFYLCAWGTSGRAWDTQYFGPGTRLTVL.

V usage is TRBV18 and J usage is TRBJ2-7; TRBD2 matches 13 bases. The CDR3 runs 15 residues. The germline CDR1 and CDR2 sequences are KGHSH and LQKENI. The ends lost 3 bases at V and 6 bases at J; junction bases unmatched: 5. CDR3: CASSPGLAGPGEQYF. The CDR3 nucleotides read TGTGCCAGCTCACCGGGACTAGCGGGACCCGGCGAGCAGTACTTC.

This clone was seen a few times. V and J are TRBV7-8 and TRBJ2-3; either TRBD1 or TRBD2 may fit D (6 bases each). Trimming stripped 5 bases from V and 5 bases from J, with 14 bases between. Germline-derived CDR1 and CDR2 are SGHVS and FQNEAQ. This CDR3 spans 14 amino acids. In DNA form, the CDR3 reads TGTGCCAGCAGCCTCGGGGGCACCCAAGATACGCAGTATTTT. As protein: CASSLGGTQDTQYF.

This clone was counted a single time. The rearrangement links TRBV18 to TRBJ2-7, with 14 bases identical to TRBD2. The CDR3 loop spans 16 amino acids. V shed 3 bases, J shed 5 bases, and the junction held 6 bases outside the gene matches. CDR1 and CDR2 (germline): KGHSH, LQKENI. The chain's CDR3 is CASSPGTSGSPNEQYF. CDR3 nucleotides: TGTGCCAGCTCACCCGGGACTAGCGGGAGTCCCAACGAGCAGTACTTC.

The CDR3 region is CASSEGPTYEQYF. In nucleotides, the CDR3 is TGTGCCAGCAGCGAGGGGCCCACCTACGAGCAGTACTTC. The gene calls are TRBV11-3 and TRBJ2-7; D possibly uses TRBD1 or TRBD2 (5 bases each). V lost 5 bases and J lost 2, with 10 bases in between. The germline gives CDR1 SGHNT, CDR2 YENEEA. The CDR3 runs to 13 residues.

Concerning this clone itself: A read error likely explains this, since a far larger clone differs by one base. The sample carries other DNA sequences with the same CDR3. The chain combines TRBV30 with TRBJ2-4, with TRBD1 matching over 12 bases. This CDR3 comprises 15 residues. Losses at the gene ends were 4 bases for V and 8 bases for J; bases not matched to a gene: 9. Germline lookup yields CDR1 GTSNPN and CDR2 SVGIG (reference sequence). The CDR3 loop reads CAWTIGTGGRDIQYF. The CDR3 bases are TGTGCCTGGACCATAGGGACAGGGGGCAGGGACATTCAGTACTTC.

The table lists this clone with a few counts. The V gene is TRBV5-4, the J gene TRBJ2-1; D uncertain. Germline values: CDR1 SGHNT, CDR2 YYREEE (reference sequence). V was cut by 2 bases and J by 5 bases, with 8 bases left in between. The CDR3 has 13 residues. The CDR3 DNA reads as TGTGCCAGCAGCTTTACAAGAAACAATGAGCAGTTCTTC. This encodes CASSFTRNNEQFF.

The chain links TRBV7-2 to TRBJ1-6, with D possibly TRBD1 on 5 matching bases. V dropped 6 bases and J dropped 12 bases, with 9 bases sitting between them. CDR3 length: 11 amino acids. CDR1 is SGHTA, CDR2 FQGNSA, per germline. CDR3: CASRSTGPLHF. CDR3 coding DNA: TGTGCCAGCAGATCCACAGGACCCCTCCACTTT.

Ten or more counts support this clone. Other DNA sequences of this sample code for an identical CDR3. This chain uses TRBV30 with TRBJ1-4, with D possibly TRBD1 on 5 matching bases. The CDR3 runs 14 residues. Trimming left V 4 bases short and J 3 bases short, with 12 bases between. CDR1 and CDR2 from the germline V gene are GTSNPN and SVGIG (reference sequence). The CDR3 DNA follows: TGTGCCTGGACCCGAGGGGTGTCTAATGAAAAACTGTTTTTT. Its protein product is CAWTRGVSNEKLFF.

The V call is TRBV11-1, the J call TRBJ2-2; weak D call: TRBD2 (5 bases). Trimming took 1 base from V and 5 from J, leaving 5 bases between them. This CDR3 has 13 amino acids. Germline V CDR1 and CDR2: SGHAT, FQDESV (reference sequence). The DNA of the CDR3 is TGTGCCAGCAGCTTAGGGAGGACCGGGGAGCTGTTTTTT. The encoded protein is CASSLGRTGELFF. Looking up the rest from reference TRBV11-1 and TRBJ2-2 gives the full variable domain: EAEVAQSPRYKITEKSQAVAFWCDPISGHATLYWYRQILGQGPELLVQFQDESVVDDSQLPKDRFSAERLKGVDSTLKIQPAELGDSAMYLCASSLGRTGELFFGEGSRLTVL.

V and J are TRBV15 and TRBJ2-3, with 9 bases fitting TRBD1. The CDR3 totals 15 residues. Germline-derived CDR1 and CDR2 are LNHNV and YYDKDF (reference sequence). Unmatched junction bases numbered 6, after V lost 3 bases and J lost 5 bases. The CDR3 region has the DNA TGTGCCACCAGCAGGGAACAGGGGGCCATAGATACGCAGTATTTT. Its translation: CATSREQGAIDTQYF.

CDR3 amino acids: CASSLATRQDTQYF. The CDR3 region has the DNA TGTGCCAGCAGCTTAGCGACACGGCAAGATACGCAGTATTTT. The rearrangement joins TRBV11-2 to TRBJ2-3, with D unresolved. The CDR3 has 14 residues. CDR1 is SGHAT, CDR2 FQNNGV, per germline. Trimming cost V 1 base and J 5 bases, with 10 bases left between them.

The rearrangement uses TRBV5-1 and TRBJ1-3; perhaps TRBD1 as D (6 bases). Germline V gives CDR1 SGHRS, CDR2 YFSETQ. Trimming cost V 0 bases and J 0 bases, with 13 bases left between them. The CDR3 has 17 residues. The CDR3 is CASSLDGAGASGNTIYF. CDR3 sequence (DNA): TGCGCCAGCAGCTTGGACGGGGCAGGGGCCTCTGGAAACACCATATATTTT.

In nucleotides, the CDR3 is TGTGCCAGCAGTGTGGAAGTCGGCGGGGAGCTGTTTTTT. The encoded protein is CASSVEVGGELFF. The chain combines TRBV2 with TRBJ2-2; D remains unclear. Germline CDR1 is SNHLY and CDR2 is FYNNEI. This CDR3 comprises 13 residues. V shed 4 bases and J shed 7 bases, with 10 bases lying between them.

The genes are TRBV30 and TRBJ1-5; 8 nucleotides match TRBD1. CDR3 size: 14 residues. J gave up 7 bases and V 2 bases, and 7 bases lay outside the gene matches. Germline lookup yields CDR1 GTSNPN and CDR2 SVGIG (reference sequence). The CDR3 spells CAWSNTGGGQPQHF. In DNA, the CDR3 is TGTGCCTGGAGTAATACAGGGGGAGGACAGCCCCAGCATTTT. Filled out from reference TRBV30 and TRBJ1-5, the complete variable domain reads SQTIHQWPATLVQPVGSPLSLECTVEGTSNPNLYWYRQAAGRGLQLLFYSVGIGQISSEVPQNLSASRPQDRQFILSSKKLLLSDSGFYLCAWSNTGGGQPQHFGDGTRLSIL.

The CDR3 sequence: CSDRGFDYGYTF. CDR3 in DNA: TGCAGCGACAGGGGCTTCGACTATGGCTACACCTTC. This sequence joins TRBV29-1 and TRBJ1-2; 7 bases align to TRBD1. Germline CDR1 SQVTM, CDR2 ANQGSEA. J lost 3 bases, V lost 7 bases, and 5 bases had no gene match. The CDR3 consists of 12 residues.

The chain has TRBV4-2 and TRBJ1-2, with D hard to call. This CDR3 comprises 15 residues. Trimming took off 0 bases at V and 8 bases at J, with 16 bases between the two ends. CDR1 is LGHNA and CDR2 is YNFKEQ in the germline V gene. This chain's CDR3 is CASSQEEGPLRGYTF. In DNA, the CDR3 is TGTGCCAGCAGCCAAGAGGAAGGGCCGCTCCGGGGCTACACCTTC.

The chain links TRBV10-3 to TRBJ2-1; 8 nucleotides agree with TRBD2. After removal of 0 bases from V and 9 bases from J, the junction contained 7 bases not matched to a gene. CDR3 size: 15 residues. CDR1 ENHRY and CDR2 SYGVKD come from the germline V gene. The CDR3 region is CAISESRAGGAEQFF. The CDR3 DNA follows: TGTGCCATCAGTGAGTCCCGGGCGGGAGGTGCTGAGCAGTTCTTC.

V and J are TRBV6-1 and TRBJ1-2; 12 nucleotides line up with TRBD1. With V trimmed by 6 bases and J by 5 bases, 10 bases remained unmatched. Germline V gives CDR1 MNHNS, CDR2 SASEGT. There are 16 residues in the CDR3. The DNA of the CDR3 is TGTGCCAGCAGGGAACCCCGGGACAGGGGGCTGTATGGCTACACCTTC. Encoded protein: CASREPRDRGLYGYTF.

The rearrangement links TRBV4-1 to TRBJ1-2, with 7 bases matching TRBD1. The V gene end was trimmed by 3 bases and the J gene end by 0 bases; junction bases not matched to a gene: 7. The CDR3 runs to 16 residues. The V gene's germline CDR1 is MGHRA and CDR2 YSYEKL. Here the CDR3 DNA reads TGCGCCAGCAGCCAGGACTGGACAGGTACTAACTATGGCTACACCTTC. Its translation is CASSQDWTGTNYGYTF.

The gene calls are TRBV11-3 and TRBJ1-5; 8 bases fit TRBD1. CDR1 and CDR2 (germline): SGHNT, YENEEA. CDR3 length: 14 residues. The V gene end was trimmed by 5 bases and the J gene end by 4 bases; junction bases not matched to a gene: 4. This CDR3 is CASSGDRTNQPQHF. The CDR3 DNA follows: TGTGCCAGCAGCGGGGACAGGACAAATCAGCCCCAGCATTTT.

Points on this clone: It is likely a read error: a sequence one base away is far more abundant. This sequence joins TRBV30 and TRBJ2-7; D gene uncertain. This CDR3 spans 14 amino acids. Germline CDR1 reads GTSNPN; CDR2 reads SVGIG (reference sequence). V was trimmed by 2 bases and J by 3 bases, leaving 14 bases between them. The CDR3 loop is CAWSSRNPYYEQYF. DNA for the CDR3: TGTGCCTGGAGTTCGAGGAACCCTTACTACGAGCAGTACTTC.